The rows below give T cell receptor beta chains drawn from one sample of a study of CD8+ T cells in alopecia areata. Sequencing was performed with immunoSEQ multiplex PCR; in TCRdb, only in-frame clones are kept and a portion is missing. The repertoire has some 200,000 clones, about 60% of them found once; the top ten carry roughly 3.3%. Sample: CD4+ T cells sorted from blood, taken at week 4, from a patient treated with tofacitinib. The receptors come from a human donor with alopecia areata. Each CDR3 is given with its conserved first and last residue. D genes are given only for firm matches. Size is stated for part of the rows, as once, few or many counts, or as a class when the clone is expanded.

clone size	V gene	D gene	CDR3 length	J gene	CDR3 protein	CDR3 DNA
-	TRBV25-1	-	13	TRBJ1-1	CASSEWSAPPAFF	TGTGCCAGCAGTGAATGGTCCGCTCCACCCGCTTTCTTT
-	TRBV7-9	-	15	TRBJ2-5	CASSLPRGLQETQYF	TGTGCCAGCAGCTTACCAAGGGGCCTACAAGAGACCCAGTACTTC
few	TRBV4-1	TRBD2	16	TRBJ2-4	CASSQEIAGGQNIQYF	TGCGCCAGCAGCCAAGAAATAGCGGGGGGCCAGAACATTCAGTACTTC
-	TRBV5-1	-	14	TRBJ2-4	CASRPSPSKNIQYF	TGCGCCAGCAGACCCTCCCCCTCCAAAAACATTCAGTACTTC
few	TRBV29-1	-	12	TRBJ2-5	CSVEGGEETQYF	TGCAGCGTTGAGGGCGGAGAAGAGACCCAGTACTTC
few	TRBV5-1	TRBD2	15	TRBJ2-3	CASSQTSGGADTQYF	TGCGCCAGCAGCCAGACTAGCGGGGGTGCAGATACGCAGTATTTT
few	TRBV9	-	13	TRBJ1-3	CASSALGGNTIYF	TGTGCCAGCAGCGCCCTAGGGGGAAACACCATATATTTT
many	TRBV9	-	13	TRBJ2-3	CASSVVPADTQYF	TGTGCCAGCAGCGTAGTCCCAGCAGATACGCAGTATTTT
-	TRBV28	-	14	TRBJ1-2	CASSLLVTNYGYTF	TGTGCCAGCAGTTTGTTAGTTACTAACTATGGCTACACCTTC
-	TRBV29-1	-	13	TRBJ2-3	CSVESLATDTQYF	TGCAGCGTTGAGAGTCTAGCGACAGATACGCAGTATTTT
-	TRBV10-3	-	15	TRBJ2-1	CAIRRQLLSYNEQFF	TGTGCCATCAGACGACAGTTACTCTCCTACAATGAGCAGTTCTTC